These 17 T cell receptor beta chains were sequenced from one sample in a study of identical twins. Each CDR3 protein gets one entry after TCRdb re-called the 5' RACE reads with MiXCR. The table shows 350,000 to 500,000 distinct CDR3 sequences, with less than 20% occurring only once. Sequencing used naive T cells sorted from blood. The receptors come from a man in his fifties in good health.

This clonotype was seen ten or more times. The chain recombines TRBV20-1 with TRBJ2-1, with D tentatively TRBD2 (6 bases). Per germline, CDR1 DFQATT and CDR2 SNEGSKA (reference sequence). The CDR3 runs 15 residues. V was pared by 6 bases and J by 3 bases, with 18 bases between. The CDR3 sequence is CSAEVRDWYYNEQFF. DNA for the CDR3: TGCAGTGCAGAAGTCCGGGACTGGTACTACAATGAGCAGTTCTTC.

The sample holds many counts of this clonotype. This chain uses TRBV12-3 or TRBV12-4 with TRBJ2-6; D call uncertain. The CDR3 runs to 13 residues. Trimming took off 2 bases at V and 3 bases at J, with 2 bases between the two ends. Here the CDR3 DNA reads TGTGCCAGCAGTTTAAATGGGGCCAACGTCCTGACTTTC. Translating gives CASSLNGANVLTF.

This chain links TRBV20-1 with TRBJ2-3; D call uncertain. CDR1 DFQATT and CDR2 SNEGSKA come from the germline V gene (reference sequence). This CDR3 is built from 11 residues. Deletions cut 7 bases from V and 2 bases from J, with 7 bases between. Here the CDR3 DNA reads TGCAGTGGGGATTTCACAGATACGCAGTATTTT. Its translation is CSGDFTDTQYF.

This clonotype was seen many times. V and J are TRBV6-1 and TRBJ2-3; a weak D match, TRBD2 (6 bases). Germline CDR1 MNHNS, CDR2 SASEGT. The V gene lost 2 bases and the J gene lost 0 bases, with 9 bases spanning the gap. The CDR3 is made up of 15 amino acids. The CDR3 region is CASSEMGLSTDTQYF. As DNA, the CDR3 is TGTGCCAGCAGTGAAATGGGACTTAGCACAGATACGCAGTATTTT.

This clonotype was detected ten times or more. V is TRBV29-1 and J is TRBJ2-7; 9 positions agree with TRBD2. CDR1 is SQVTM and CDR2 is ANQGSEA in the germline V gene. The CDR3 has 14 residues. After removal of 4 bases from V and 1 base from J, the junction contained 5 bases not matched to a gene. Here the CDR3 reads CSVAGGRASYEQYF. CDR3 nucleotide sequence: TGCAGCGTTGCGGGCGGGAGGGCTTCCTACGAGCAGTACTTC.

This clonotype has at least ten counts. The genes are TRBV6-2 or TRBV6-3 and TRBJ2-7, with 9 positions matching TRBD2. The CDR3 spans 14 residues. Germline V gene data show CDR1 as MNHEY and CDR2 as SVGEGT. With 2 bases clipped from V and 1 base from J, the junction kept 0 bases outside the gene matches. In nucleotides, the CDR3 is TGTGCCAGCAGTTACCTAGCGGGGTCCTACGAGCAGTACTTC. It is translated as CASSYLAGSYEQYF.

The chain employs TRBV6-5 and TRBJ1-1; tentative D call: TRBD1 (5 bases). V was clipped by 2 bases and J by 6 bases, with 16 bases between them. The CDR3 length is 15 residues. The germline gives CDR1 MNHEY, CDR2 SVGAGI. The CDR3 nucleotides are TGTGCCAGCAGTTACGATTCCGGGACCGTATCTGAAGCTTTCTTT. It encodes CASSYDSGTVSEAFF.

V and J are TRBV29-1 and TRBJ2-5; TRBD1 matches 11 bases. Looked up from germline, CDR1 is SQVTM and CDR2 is ANQGSEA. The CDR3 loop spans 13 amino acids. Unmatched junction bases numbered 3, after V lost 4 bases and J lost 5 bases. CDR3 region: CSVADRGQETQYF. As DNA, the CDR3 is TGCAGCGTTGCGGACAGGGGGCAGGAGACCCAGTACTTC. Full variable domain (missing parts from reference TRBV29-1 and TRBJ2-5): SAVISQKPSRDICQRGTSLTIQCQVDSQVTMMFWYRQQPGQSLTLIATANQGSEATYESGFVIDKFPISRPNLTFSTLTVSNMSPEDSSIYLCSVADRGQETQYFGPGTRLLVL.

This clonotype was seen repeatedly, ten times or more. The genes are TRBV24-1 and TRBJ1-1; 7 bases match TRBD1. Trimming at V came to 2 bases and at J to 1 base, leaving 3 bases not matched to a gene. Per germline, CDR1 KGHDR and CDR2 SFDVKD. This CDR3 has 15 residues. The CDR3 nucleotides are TGTGCCACCAGTGATTCCAGGACAGGGAACACTGAAGCTTTCTTT. It encodes CATSDSRTGNTEAFF.

This clonotype was counted ten times or more. The CDR3 DNA follows: TGTGCCAGCAGCTTAGGGGATCCCACTGAAGCTTTCTTT. Amino acids: CASSLGDPTEAFF. V usage is TRBV7-6 and J usage is TRBJ1-1; D call uncertain. Per germline, CDR1 SGHVS and CDR2 FNYEAQ. V lost 1 base and J lost 4, with 7 bases in between. The CDR3 loop spans 13 amino acids.

The sample holds many counts of this clonotype. This chain joins TRBV7-9 and TRBJ1-2, with TRBD1 matching over 10 bases. This CDR3 is 17 amino acids long. Germline V gene sequence: CDR1 SEHNR, CDR2 FQNEAQ (reference sequence). The trim removed 4 bases at V and 1 base at J, leaving 9 bases unmatched. DNA of the CDR3: TGTGCCAGCAGCTCCAAGACAGGGGGCCTTGTTAACTATGGCTACACCTTC. Protein product: CASSSKTGGLVNYGYTF.

V gene TRBV5-6 combines with J gene TRBJ2-7, with TRBD1 identical over 9 bases. The CDR3 sequence is 14 residues long. Germline values: CDR1 SGHDT, CDR2 YYEEEE. The V gene end was trimmed by 0 bases and the J gene end by 4 bases; junction bases not matched to a gene: 2. The CDR3 is CASSLDRGQYEQYF. The CDR3 nucleotides are TGTGCCAGCAGCTTGGACAGGGGGCAGTACGAGCAGTACTTC.

The chain links TRBV29-1 to TRBJ1-3; D might be TRBD1 (5 bases). This CDR3 is built from 14 residues. V was shortened by 6 bases and J by 3 bases, with 15 bases between the two germline ends. CDR1 is SQVTM and CDR2 is ANQGSEA in the germline V gene. This chain's CDR3 is CSVAMLGLGNTIYF. CDR3 coding DNA: TGCAGCGTGGCTATGCTGGGGCTTGGAAACACCATATATTTT.

This clonotype was detected only a few times. The V gene is TRBV20-1, the J gene TRBJ2-7; D uncertain. The CDR3 runs 13 residues. V lost 3 bases to trimming and J lost 0 bases, with 9 bases between them. Germline-derived CDR1 and CDR2 are DFQATT and SNEGSKA (reference sequence). DNA for the CDR3: TGCAGTGCTAGGGGTCCGAGCTCCTACGAGCAGTACTTC. Its protein is CSARGPSSYEQYF.

This clonotype has a count of ten or more. V is TRBV20-1 and J is TRBJ2-3, with D possibly being TRBD1 (6 bases). The V gene lost 3 bases and the J gene lost 4 bases, with 20 bases spanning the gap. Germline values: CDR1 DFQATT, CDR2 SNEGSKA (reference sequence). There are 16 residues in the CDR3. The CDR3 spells CSARIPRGSPADTQYF. The CDR3 coding sequence is TGCAGTGCTAGGATTCCCAGGGGAAGCCCCGCAGATACGCAGTATTTT.

The CDR3 DNA reads as TGTGCCAGCAGCCAGGGACAGGGGGCTAGGGAGCAGTACTTC. Amino acids: CASSQGQGAREQYF. The V and J genes are TRBV3-1 and TRBJ2-7, with 12 bases lining up with TRBD1. The CDR3 is made up of 14 amino acids. Germline loops: CDR1 LGHDT, CDR2 YNNKEL (reference sequence). V dropped 3 bases and J dropped 7; count of bases not matched to a gene: 4.

This clonotype has just a few counts. The chain combines TRBV5-5 with TRBJ1-1; D call uncertain. Trimming removed 4 bases from V and 2 bases from J, with 12 bases in between. CDR1 and CDR2 (germline): SGHKS, YYEKEE (reference sequence). This CDR3 contains 14 residues. DNA for the CDR3: TGTGCCAGCAGCACCCCCGGCTACAACACTGAAGCTTTCTTT. It is translated as CASSTPGYNTEAFF.